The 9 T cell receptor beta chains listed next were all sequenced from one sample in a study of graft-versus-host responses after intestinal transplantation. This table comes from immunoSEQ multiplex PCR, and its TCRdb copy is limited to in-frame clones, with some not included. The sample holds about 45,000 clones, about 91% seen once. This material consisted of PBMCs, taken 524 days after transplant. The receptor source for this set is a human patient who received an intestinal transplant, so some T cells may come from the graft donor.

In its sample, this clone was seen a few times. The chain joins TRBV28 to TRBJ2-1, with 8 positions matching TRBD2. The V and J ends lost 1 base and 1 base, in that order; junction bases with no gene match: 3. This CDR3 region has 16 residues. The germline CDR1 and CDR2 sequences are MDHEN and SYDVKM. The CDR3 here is CASSLSVAGSYNEQFF. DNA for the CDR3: TGTGCCAGCAGTTTATCAGTAGCGGGGTCCTACAATGAGCAGTTCTTC.

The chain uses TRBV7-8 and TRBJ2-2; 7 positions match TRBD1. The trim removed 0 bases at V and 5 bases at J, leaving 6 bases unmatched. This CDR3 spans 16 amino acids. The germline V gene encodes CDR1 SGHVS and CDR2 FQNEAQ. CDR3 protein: CASSLAPSGGTGELFF. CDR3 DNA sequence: TGTGCCAGCAGCTTAGCCCCGTCAGGGGGAACCGGGGAGCTGTTTTTT.

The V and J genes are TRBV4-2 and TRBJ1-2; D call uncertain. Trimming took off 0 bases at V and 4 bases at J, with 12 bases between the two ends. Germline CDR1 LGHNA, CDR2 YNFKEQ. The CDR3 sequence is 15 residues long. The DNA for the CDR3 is TGTGCCAGCAGCCAAGATGGTTGGGAGTCCTATGGCTACACCTTC. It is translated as CASSQDGWESYGYTF.

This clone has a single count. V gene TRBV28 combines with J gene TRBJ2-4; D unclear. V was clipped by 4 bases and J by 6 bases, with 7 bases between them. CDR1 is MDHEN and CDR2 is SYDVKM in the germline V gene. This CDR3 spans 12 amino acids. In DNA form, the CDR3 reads TGTGCCAGCAGTTCGATAGGAAACATTCAGTACTTC. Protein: CASSSIGNIQYF.

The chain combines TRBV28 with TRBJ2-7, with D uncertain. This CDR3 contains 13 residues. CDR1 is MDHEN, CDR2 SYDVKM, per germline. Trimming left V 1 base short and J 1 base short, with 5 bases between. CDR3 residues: CASSLYGSYEQYF. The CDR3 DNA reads TGTGCCAGCAGTTTATACGGGTCCTACGAGCAGTACTTC.

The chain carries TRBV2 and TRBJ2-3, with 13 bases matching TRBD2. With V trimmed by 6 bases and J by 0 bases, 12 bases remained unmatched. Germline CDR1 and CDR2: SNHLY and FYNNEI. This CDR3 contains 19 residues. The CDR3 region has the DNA TGTGCCAGCAGATCACGGACTAGCGGGAGCGTCTCTAGCACAGATACGCAGTATTTT. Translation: CASRSRTSGSVSSTDTQYF.

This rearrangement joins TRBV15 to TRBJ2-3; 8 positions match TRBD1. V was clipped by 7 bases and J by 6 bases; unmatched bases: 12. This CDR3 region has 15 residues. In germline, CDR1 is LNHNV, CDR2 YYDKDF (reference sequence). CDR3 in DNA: TGTGCCACCACCAACGGACAGGGACTGGATGATACGCAGTATTTT. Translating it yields CATTNGQGLDDTQYF.

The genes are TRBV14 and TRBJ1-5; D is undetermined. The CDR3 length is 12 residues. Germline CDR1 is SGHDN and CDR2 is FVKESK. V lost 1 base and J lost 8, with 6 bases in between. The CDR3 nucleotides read TGTGCCAGCAGCCAAGGCCAGGAGCCCCAGCATTTT. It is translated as CASSQGQEPQHF.

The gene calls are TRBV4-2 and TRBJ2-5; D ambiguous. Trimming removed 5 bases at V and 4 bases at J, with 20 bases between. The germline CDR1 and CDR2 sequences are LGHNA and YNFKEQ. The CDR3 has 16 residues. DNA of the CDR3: TGTGCCAGCAGCTTGAAGTTCTCGGGCAGCCCAGAGACCCAGTACTTC. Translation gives CASSLKFSGSPETQYF.